The source of this T cell receptor beta chain is a study of response to subunit inactivated influenza vaccine (dated 2018 in TCRdb). For context, the study as a whole: The study used deep quantitative T cell receptor repertoire profiling to track responses to a trivalent subunit inactivated influenza vaccine. Overall study outcomes, separate from this receptor: According to the authors, only a limited number of new T cells may be recruited by each seasonal influenza vaccination.

In the case of this clonotype: Its binding antigen is unknown. Per-base quality was not reported, and no clone a single base away is much larger than it.

The library was built by means of RT-PCR. For sequencing, an Illumina HiSeq 2500 was employed. TCRdb took the public reads, trimmed them with fastp at Q25, ran MiXCR for clone calling and kept in-frame beta chains. Each record represents a unique CDR3 protein, reported with the most common genes and DNA among its rows. The sample table shows 600,000 to 850,000 distinct CDR3 sequences, and 11% to 15% are seen once. The ten largest clones add up to about 7.6% of the sample. The V end gives up 3 bases and the J end 10 bases, leaving 13 bases in the junction not matched to a gene. CDR1 and CDR2, per the germline V gene, are ENHRY and SYGVKD. The CDR3 holds 16 amino acids from the cysteine to the phenylalanine. The read is trimmed to its CDR3 DNA, 48 bases read in frame from base 1.

This specimen consisted of PBMCs from blood, obtained 14 to 15 days before vaccination. The chain links TRBV10-3 with TRBJ2-1; TRBD2 agrees with 9 junctional bases. The TCR sequence derives from a man in his forties or fifties who received an inactivated influenza vaccine. Donor details come from another sample of the same person, matched by shared clones. In nucleotides, the sequence is TGTGCCATCAGTGACCCCGGGACTAGCTGGGGTCGGGAGCAGTTCTTC. This translates into CAISDPGTSWGREQFF.